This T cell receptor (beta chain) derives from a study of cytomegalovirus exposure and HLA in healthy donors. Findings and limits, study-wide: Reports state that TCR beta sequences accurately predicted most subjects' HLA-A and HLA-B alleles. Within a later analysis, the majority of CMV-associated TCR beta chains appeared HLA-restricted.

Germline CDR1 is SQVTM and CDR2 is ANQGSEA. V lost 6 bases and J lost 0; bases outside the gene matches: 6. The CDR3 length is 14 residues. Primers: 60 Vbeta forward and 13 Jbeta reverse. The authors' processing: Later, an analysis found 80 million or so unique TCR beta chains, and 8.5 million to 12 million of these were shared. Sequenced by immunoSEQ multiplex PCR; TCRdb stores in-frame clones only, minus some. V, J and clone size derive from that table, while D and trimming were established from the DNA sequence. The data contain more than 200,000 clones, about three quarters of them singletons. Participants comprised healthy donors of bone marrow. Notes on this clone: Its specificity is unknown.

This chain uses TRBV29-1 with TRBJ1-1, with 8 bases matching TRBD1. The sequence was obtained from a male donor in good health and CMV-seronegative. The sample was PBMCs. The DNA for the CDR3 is TGCAGCGTGGCTAGGACAGGGTTGAACACTGAAGCTTTCTTT. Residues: CSVARTGLNTEAFF.